Below are 10 T cell receptor beta chains sequenced from a single sample in a study of blood T cell repertoires in COVID-19. Generated by immunoSEQ multiplex PCR, the TCRdb table keeps only in-frame clones and is missing some. Altogether 100,000 to 120,000 clones are present, 85% being singletons, with the ten largest covering about 3.6%. The sequencing input was peripheral blood. These receptors were collected from a man aged 40-50 years with acute or convalescent COVID-19.

In this sample, this clone turned up once. This chain joins TRBV5-6 and TRBJ1-2; D uncertain. Germline lookup yields CDR1 SGHDT and CDR2 YYEEEE. With 4 bases removed from V and 8 bases from J, the gap between germline ends came to 15 bases. The CDR3 has 13 amino acids. The CDR3 bases are TGTGCCAGCAGCCCGGCGTCCGGAGAGGGCTACACCTTC. Protein sequence: CASSPASGEGYTF.

This sequence joins TRBV5-5 and TRBJ2-7, with 8 positions matching TRBD1. The germline gives CDR1 SGHKS, CDR2 YYEKEE (reference sequence). The CDR3 is 14 amino acids. V shed 2 bases, J shed 2 bases, and the junction held 3 bases outside the gene matches. The chain's CDR3 is CASSFRQGPYEQYF. DNA for the CDR3: TGTGCCAGCAGCTTCCGACAGGGGCCCTACGAGCAGTACTTC.

J is TRBJ2-1 and V is TRBV9; D remains ambiguous. V lost 0 bases and J lost 2, with 15 bases in between. The CDR3 runs to 17 residues. The V gene's germline CDR1 is SGDLS and CDR2 YYNGEE. The CDR3 sequence: CASSVGILAIPYNEQFF. Here the CDR3 DNA reads TGTGCCAGCAGCGTAGGTATCCTGGCAATTCCCTACAATGAGCAGTTCTTC.

The J gene is TRBJ2-2, the V gene TRBV14; D is unresolved. Germline V gene lookup returns CDR1 SGHDN and CDR2 FVKESK. V shed 2 bases and J shed 8 bases, with 9 bases lying between them. The CDR3 loop spans 13 amino acids. The CDR3 sequence: CASSQFKTGELFF. CDR3 coding DNA: TGTGCCAGCAGCCAATTCAAAACAGGGGAGCTGTTTTTT.

CDR3 sequence: CASSQDPGRVGSGANVLTF. CDR3 coding DNA: TGTGCCAGCAGCCAAGATCCGGGCAGGGTTGGTTCTGGGGCCAACGTCCTGACTTTC. The V and J genes are TRBV14 and TRBJ2-6; D possibly corresponds to TRBD1 (5 bases). The CDR3 is 19 amino acids. Germline V CDR1 and CDR2: SGHDN, FVKESK. Trimming stripped 0 bases from V and 1 base from J, with 16 bases between.

The rearrangement joins TRBV10-2 to TRBJ2-7; the match to TRBD2 covers 8 bases. The V and J ends lost 7 bases and 7 bases, in that order; junction bases with no gene match: 9. The CDR3 extends over 13 amino acids. Germline CDR1 reads WSHSY; CDR2 reads SAAADI. The CDR3 sequence: CASMGLGPTEQYF. The CDR3 DNA reads TGCGCCAGCATGGGACTAGGACCTACGGAGCAGTACTTC.

This chain connects TRBV3-1 (or the pseudogene TRBV3-2) to TRBJ2-3; 10 bases match TRBD2. CDR3 length: 16 residues. Unmatched junction bases numbered 3, after V lost 0 bases and J lost 3 bases. Germline CDR1 and CDR2: LGHDT and YNNKEL (reference sequence). The CDR3 region is CASSQDSGLATDTQYF. CDR3 nucleotides: TGTGCCAGCAGCCAAGATTCGGGACTAGCGACAGATACGCAGTATTTT.

The V and J genes are TRBV5-1 and TRBJ1-2; the D gene is possibly TRBD1 (6 bases). V was shortened by 4 bases and J by 2 bases, with 12 bases between the two germline ends. The CDR3 loop spans 14 amino acids. From germline, CDR1 is SGHRS and CDR2 YFSETQ. The CDR3 loop is CASSPDRRNYGYTF. The CDR3 DNA reads as TGCGCCAGCAGCCCCGACAGGCGCAACTATGGCTACACCTTC.

The chain has TRBV5-4 and TRBJ2-6; perhaps TRBD1 as D (6 bases). Germline CDR1 reads SGHNT; CDR2 reads YYREEE (reference sequence). This CDR3 has 15 residues. Trimming cost V 1 base and J 1 base, with 6 bases left between them. The CDR3 spells CASSLTGSGANVLTF. The CDR3 DNA reads as TGTGCCAGCAGCTTGACAGGGTCTGGGGCCAACGTCCTGACTTTC.

This clone was seen just once. The chain employs TRBV6-5 and TRBJ1-5; D gene uncertain. Germline values: CDR1 MNHEY, CDR2 SVGAGI. V was shortened by 5 bases and J by 6 bases, with 11 bases between the two germline ends. The CDR3 contains 13 residues. CDR3 protein: CASSIARFQPQHF. The CDR3 DNA is TGTGCCAGCAGTATCGCTAGGTTTCAGCCCCAGCATTTT.